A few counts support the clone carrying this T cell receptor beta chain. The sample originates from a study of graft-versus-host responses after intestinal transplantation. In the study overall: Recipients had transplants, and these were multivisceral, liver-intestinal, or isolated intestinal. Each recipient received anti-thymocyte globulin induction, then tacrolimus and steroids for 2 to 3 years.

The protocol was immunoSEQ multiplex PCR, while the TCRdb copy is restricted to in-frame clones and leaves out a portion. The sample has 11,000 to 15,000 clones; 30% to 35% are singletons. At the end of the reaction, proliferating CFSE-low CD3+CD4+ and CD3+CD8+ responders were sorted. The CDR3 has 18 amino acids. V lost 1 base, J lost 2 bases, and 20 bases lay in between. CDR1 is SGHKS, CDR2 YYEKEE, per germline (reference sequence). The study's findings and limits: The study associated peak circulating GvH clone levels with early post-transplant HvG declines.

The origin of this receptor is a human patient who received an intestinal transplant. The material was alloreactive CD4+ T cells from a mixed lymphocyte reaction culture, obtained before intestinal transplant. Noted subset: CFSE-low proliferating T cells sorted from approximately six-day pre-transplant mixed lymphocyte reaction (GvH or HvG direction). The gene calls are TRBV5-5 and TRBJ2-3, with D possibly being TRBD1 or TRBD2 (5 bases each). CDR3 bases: TGTGCCAGCAGCTTGTACCGGGCCGGGCCAGGGACCACAGATACGCAGTATTTT. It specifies CASSLYRAGPGTTDTQYF.